This T cell receptor (beta chain) is drawn from a study of blood T cell repertoires in COVID-19. Study-wide background: Samples came from the United States, Italy and Spain, spanning acute and convalescent COVID-19. Nucleic acid was either cDNA or gDNA, and it came from T cells, B-cell-depleted T cells, or PBMCs.

In the original workflow: Amplification of reference gene primers provided the estimated nucleated cell counts. Method: immunoSEQ multiplex PCR; TCRdb's copy keeps in-frame clones and lacks some. Clonal size and the V and J genes are those of that table, whereas D and trimming came from the DNA. The table lists around 120,000 clones, 90% of them singletons. The V segment lost 5 bases and the J segment 1 base; nucleotides outside the gene matches: 5. Germline V gives CDR1 MNHEY, CDR2 SVGAGI. CDR3 length: 14 amino acids. The TCR originated in a woman aged 55-70 years with COVID-19, enrolled during active disease. The V call is TRBV6-5, the J call TRBJ2-7; the match to TRBD1 covers 7 bases. Material: peripheral blood. The CDR3 region is CASSRGQKSYEQYF. The CDR3 DNA sequence: TGTGCCAGCAGTCGGGGACAGAAGTCCTACGAGCAGTACTTC.